Listed below are T cell receptor beta chains from one sample, sequenced in a study of regulatory T cells in long-lasting Graves disease. TCRdb reprocessed the multiplex PCR reads with MiXCR, giving one entry per CDR3 protein. The data contain 350,000 to 450,000 distinct CDR3 sequences, roughly 23% of them singletons. Sequencing used peripheral blood mononuclear cells (PBMCs), obtained when the disease was refractory, from a patient treated with antithyroid drugs. The receptors stem from a female donor with Graves disease. Each CDR3 is given without its conserved first and last residue. D genes are given only for firm matches.

len: 15
v_gene: TRBV7-8
d_gene: TRBD2
CDR3aa: ASSLALGLGIQETQY

len: 12
v_gene: TRBV2
d_gene: -
CDR3aa: ASRKYFDGTEQY

len: 9
v_gene: TRBV6-1
d_gene: -
CDR3aa: ASRLVGELF

len: 13
v_gene: TRBV27
d_gene: TRBD1
CDR3aa: ASSLAGGGFDEQY

len: 10
v_gene: TRBV5-6
d_gene: -
CDR3aa: ASSPDGIEAF

len: 10
v_gene: TRBV12-3/TRBV12-4
d_gene: -
CDR3aa: ASSLNQYEQY

len: 13
v_gene: TRBV28
d_gene: -
CDR3aa: ASSSPRTRPYKQY

len: 10
v_gene: TRBV6-1
d_gene: TRBD1
CDR3aa: ASTDRYYGYT

len: 12
v_gene: TRBV12-3/TRBV12-4
d_gene: -
CDR3aa: AGSPLPTNEKLF

len: 13
v_gene: TRBV5-1
d_gene: -
CDR3aa: ASSSTGTGYNEQF

len: 15
v_gene: TRBV28
d_gene: TRBD2
CDR3aa: ASSLWGLAGHTGELF

len: 13
v_gene: TRBV27
d_gene: TRBD2
CDR3aa: ASSLSVSGSYEQY

len: 13
v_gene: TRBV29-1
d_gene: TRBD2
CDR3aa: SVDWVAGGRETQY

len: 17
v_gene: TRBV6-1
d_gene: TRBD2
CDR3aa: ASSMTGLAGVLDTGELF

len: 13
v_gene: TRBV12-3/TRBV12-4
d_gene: TRBD1
CDR3aa: ASSPRTGGSYEQY

len: 12
v_gene: TRBV28
d_gene: -
CDR3aa: ASSFLLGSWEQF

len: 14
v_gene: TRBV2
d_gene: -
CDR3aa: ASSAGEGPNTGELF

len: 13
v_gene: TRBV29-1
d_gene: TRBD1
CDR3aa: SVEVGTGFGGELF

len: 11
v_gene: TRBV11-1
d_gene: -
CDR3aa: ASSPPRGYGYT

len: 14
v_gene: TRBV3-1
d_gene: TRBD2
CDR3aa: ASSQEGGSNTGELF

len: 11
v_gene: TRBV12-3/TRBV12-4
d_gene: -
CDR3aa: ASSLNGGSPLH

len: 16
v_gene: TRBV2
d_gene: TRBD1
CDR3aa: ASRHFRDRVRESYEQY

len: 12
v_gene: TRBV20-1
d_gene: TRBD1
CDR3aa: SATGGYSGNTIY

len: 10
v_gene: TRBV5-1
d_gene: -
CDR3aa: ASNLNEDTQY

len: 10
v_gene: TRBV19
d_gene: -
CDR3aa: ASSTAGTLST

len: 14
v_gene: TRBV3-1
d_gene: -
CDR3aa: ASSQDIMAGPYEQY

len: 14
v_gene: TRBV7-9
d_gene: TRBD1
CDR3aa: ASSSPWGQGEETQY

len: 12
v_gene: TRBV15
d_gene: -
CDR3aa: AVARAREFGEQY

len: 11
v_gene: TRBV30
d_gene: TRBD2
CDR3aa: AWAFGGQETQY

len: 11
v_gene: TRBV4-1
d_gene: -
CDR3aa: ASSQGLGQPQH